This T cell receptor beta chain is from a study of blood T cell repertoires in COVID-19. Study-level information: Sources were T cells, B-cell-depleted T cells, or PBMCs; the material itself was cDNA or gDNA.

As processed by the authors: Reference gene primer amplification gave estimated nucleated cell counts. Clones were sequenced by immunoSEQ multiplex PCR, and TCRdb holds only the in-frame ones, with some missing. V and J calls and clone size are copied from that table; D and trimming were computed from the DNA. The profile shows under 90,000 clones, roughly 87% of them singletons. This clonotype was sampled from a man in his fifties or sixties with acute or convalescent COVID-19. Sequencing was done on a sample of peripheral blood.

The CDR3 region is CASSLGYRDEEQYF. The CDR3 nucleotides read TGTGCCAGCAGCTTAGGCTACAGGGATGAAGAGCAGTACTTC. The V gene is TRBV11-3, the J gene TRBJ2-7, with D possibly being TRBD1 (6 bases). In germline, CDR1 is SGHNT, CDR2 YENEEA. The V gene lost 1 base and the J gene lost 7 bases, with 14 bases spanning the gap. This CDR3 has 14 residues.